The 21 T cell receptor beta chains given below trace back to one sample, sequenced in a study of blood T cell repertoires in COVID-19. Only in-frame clones appear in the TCRdb table, and some are missing; sequencing was by immunoSEQ multiplex PCR. The repertoire holds roughly 280,000 clones, with around 90% as singletons. The sequencing sample was made of peripheral blood. Receptors originate from a woman aged 45-60 years who had recovered from COVID-19.

The chain combines TRBV27 with TRBJ1-2; D unclear. The CDR3 spans 14 residues. The germline V gene has CDR1 MNHEY and CDR2 SMNVEV (reference sequence). Trimming took 4 bases from V and 1 from J, leaving 10 bases between them. Here the CDR3 DNA reads TGTGCCAGCAGTTCGGGGATTCTTAACTATGGCTACACCTTC. Its translation is CASSSGILNYGYTF.

The rearrangement uses TRBV5-4 and TRBJ1-5; D gene ambiguous. CDR1 and CDR2 (germline): SGHNT, YYREEE (reference sequence). CDR3 size: 16 residues. V was pared by 0 bases and J by 0 bases, with 10 bases between. The CDR3 reads CASSLVGVDSNQPQHF. The CDR3 DNA is TGTGCCAGCAGCTTGGTCGGGGTTGATAGCAATCAGCCCCAGCATTTT.

The chain joins TRBV5-1 to TRBJ2-7; 9 bases align to TRBD1. With 4 bases clipped from V and 7 bases from J, the junction kept 9 bases outside the gene matches. The CDR3 has 14 amino acids. Per germline, CDR1 SGHRS and CDR2 YFSETQ. CDR3 in DNA: TGCGCCAGCAGCGACATACAGGGGGCGGGGGAGCAGTACTTC. It is translated as CASSDIQGAGEQYF.

The genes are TRBV29-1 and TRBJ2-1; D is uncertain. The germline V gene encodes CDR1 SQVTM and CDR2 ANQGSEA. This CDR3 region has 16 residues. V shed 6 bases and J shed 7 bases, with 25 bases lying between them. CDR3 region: CSVIGSENNVGNEQFF. In DNA, the CDR3 is TGCAGCGTGATAGGTTCGGAGAATAACGTTGGGAATGAGCAGTTCTTC.

The CDR3 here is CAWSPRFGGVNEQFF. The CDR3 DNA follows: TGTGCCTGGAGTCCTAGGTTCGGCGGGGTCAATGAGCAGTTCTTC. The chain couples TRBV30 to TRBJ2-1; D might be TRBD2 (6 bases). V dropped 2 bases and J dropped 6 bases, with 17 bases sitting between them. The CDR3 spans 15 residues. Germline V lookup: CDR1 GTSNPN, CDR2 SVGIG (reference sequence).

This clone was detected only once. The same CDR3 arises from other DNA sequences in this sample as well. The V call is TRBV5-1, the J call TRBJ1-2; 7 bases fit TRBD1. The V gene's germline CDR1 is SGHRS and CDR2 YFSETQ. The CDR3 sequence is 14 residues long. After removal of 0 bases from V and 3 bases from J, the junction contained 2 bases not matched to a gene. The CDR3 loop reads CASSLGQGDYGYTF. The CDR3 DNA reads as TGCGCCAGCAGCTTGGGGCAGGGGGACTATGGCTACACCTTC. Supplemented by reference TRBV5-1 and TRBJ1-2, the full variable domain reads KAGVTQTPRYLIKTRGQQVTLSCSPISGHRSVSWYQQTPGQGLQFLFEYFSETQRNKGNFPGRFSGRQFSNSRSEMNVSTLELGDSALYLCASSLGQGDYGYTFGSGTRLTVV.

The chain employs TRBV28 and TRBJ1-2; 8 bases align to TRBD1. After removal of 7 bases from V and 1 base from J, the junction contained 8 bases not matched to a gene. The CDR3 runs 15 residues. The germline CDR1 and CDR2 sequences are MDHEN and SYDVKM. In DNA, the CDR3 is TGTGCCAGCAAACTGGGACAGGCGCTTAACTATGGCTACACCTTC. Amino acid sequence: CASKLGQALNYGYTF.

The chain's CDR3 is CAWRLSTGRTEAFF. The CDR3 DNA is TGTGCCTGGAGGTTATCGACAGGGCGGACTGAAGCTTTCTTT. The chain uses TRBV30 and TRBJ1-1, with TRBD1 identical over 7 bases. The germline gives CDR1 GTSNPN, CDR2 SVGIG (reference sequence). This CDR3 region has 14 residues. The V gene end was trimmed by 3 bases and the J gene end by 5 bases; junction bases not matched to a gene: 9. The entire variable domain, with the rest obtained from reference TRBV30 and TRBJ1-1, is as follows: SQTIHQWPATLVQPVGSPLSLECTVEGTSNPNLYWYRQAAGRGLQLLFYSVGIGQISSEVPQNLSASRPQDRQFILSSKKLLLSDSGFYLCAWRLSTGRTEAFFGQGTRLTVV.

This sequence joins TRBV15 and TRBJ2-3, with 7 bases lining up with TRBD2. J was trimmed by 6 bases and V by 5 bases; bases with no gene match: 8. Germline assignment: CDR1 LNHNV and CDR2 YYDKDF (reference sequence). The CDR3 runs to 14 residues. The DNA of the CDR3 is TGTGCCACCAGCCCCCGGCGGGGAGGGGATACGCAGTATTTT. Translated, it gives CATSPRRGGDTQYF.

V gene TRBV18 combines with J gene TRBJ1-1; 7 positions agree with TRBD1. CDR1 is KGHSH and CDR2 is LQKENI in the germline V gene. J gave up 5 bases and V 3 bases, and 6 bases lay outside the gene matches. This CDR3 comprises 14 residues. CDR3: CASSPAPRGTEAFF. The CDR3 DNA reads as TGTGCCAGCTCACCCGCCCCCAGGGGGACTGAAGCTTTCTTT.

The chain links TRBV4-3 to TRBJ2-5; maybe TRBD1 (6 bases). The germline CDR1 and CDR2 sequences are LGHNA and YSLEER. The CDR3 length is 13 residues. V shed 4 bases and J shed 4 bases, with 10 bases lying between them. CDR3 sequence (DNA): TGCGCCAGCAGCCCCAGGGGAAGAGAGACCCAGTACTTC. It encodes CASSPRGRETQYF.

This chain joins TRBV9 and TRBJ1-1; possibly TRBD1 for D (5 bases). The germline V gene has CDR1 SGDLS and CDR2 YYNGEE. Trimming shortened V by 2 bases and J by 5 bases, and 7 bases separated the two germline ends. This CDR3 comprises 12 residues. CDR3 nucleotide sequence: TGTGCCAGCAGCGTTTCAGGGACTGAAGCTTTCTTT. This sequence encodes CASSVSGTEAFF.

This clone has a single count. This chain uses TRBV12-3 or TRBV12-4 with TRBJ1-1, with TRBD1 matching 9 bases. CDR3 length: 13 amino acids. V dropped 6 bases and J dropped 5; count of bases not matched to a gene: 4. CDR3 loop: CASSSGTGTEAFF. In DNA, the CDR3 is TGTGCCAGCAGCTCCGGGACAGGGACTGAAGCTTTCTTT.

This clone has just one count. The chain recombines TRBV7-2 with TRBJ2-1; D unclear. Germline CDR1 reads SGHTA; CDR2 reads FQGNSA. This CDR3 is built from 12 residues. Deletions cut 1 base from V and 10 bases from J, with 8 bases between. The CDR3 DNA is TGTGCCAGCAGCTTAGGCGCCGGGGAGCAGTTCTTC. Translated: CASSLGAGEQFF. The full variable domain, with the rest looked up from reference TRBV7-2 and TRBJ2-1, is GAGVSQSPSNKVTEKGKDVELRCDPISGHTALYWYRQSLGQGLEFLIYFQGNSAPDKSGLPSDRFSAERTGGSVSTLTIQRTQQEDSAVYLCASSLGAGEQFFGPGTRLTVL.

Of note for this clone: Other DNA variants within this sample encode the same CDR3. This rearrangement joins TRBV5-1 to TRBJ1-3, with 7 positions matching TRBD1. J was trimmed by 4 bases and V by 0 bases; bases with no gene match: 4. The germline CDR1 and CDR2 sequences are SGHRS and YFSETQ. The CDR3 is made up of 15 amino acids. CDR3 region: CASSLDRGSGNTIYF. The CDR3 DNA reads as TGCGCCAGCAGCTTGGACAGGGGTTCCGGAAACACCATATATTTT.

V gene TRBV7-2 combines with J gene TRBJ2-6; a weak D match, TRBD1 (5 bases). Trimming cost V 6 bases and J 2 bases, with 17 bases left between them. The CDR3 has 17 residues. Looked up from germline, CDR1 is SGHTA and CDR2 is FQGNSA. The CDR3 DNA sequence: TGTGCCAGCAGGGGTTTCCAGGGCAGGCCTGGGGCCAACGTCCTGACTTTC. Its translation is CASRGFQGRPGANVLTF.

The rearrangement links TRBV24-1 to TRBJ2-1; no definite D call. The germline V gene has CDR1 KGHDR and CDR2 SFDVKD. Trimming removed 0 bases at V and 5 bases at J, with 10 bases between. The CDR3 loop spans 15 amino acids. The CDR3 bases are TGTGCCACCAGTGATTTGCTGCGCAACCACAATGAGCAGTTCTTC. It translates to CATSDLLRNHNEQFF.

The J gene is TRBJ1-5, the V gene TRBV7-9; 8 nucleotides agree with TRBD1. V trimming: 0 bases; J trimming: 0 bases; junction bases outside the gene matches: 7. This CDR3 is 18 amino acids long. Germline values: CDR1 SEHNR, CDR2 FQNEAQ (reference sequence). The CDR3 loop reads CASSLAFGTGLSNQPQHF. The CDR3 DNA reads as TGTGCCAGCAGCTTAGCATTCGGGACAGGACTTAGCAATCAGCCCCAGCATTTT. Using reference TRBV7-9 and TRBJ1-5 for the parts outside the CDR3, the full variable domain is DTGVSQNPRHKITKRGQNVTFRCDPISEHNRLYWYRQTLGQGPEFLTYFQNEAQLEKSRLLSDRFSAERPKGSFSTLEIQRTEQGDSAMYLCASSLAFGTGLSNQPQHFGDGTRLSIL.

The genes are TRBV7-8 and TRBJ2-7; possibly TRBD1 for D (5 bases). Germline loops: CDR1 SGHVS, CDR2 FQNEAQ. The CDR3 loop spans 13 amino acids. The ends were cut back, 3 bases at V and 7 bases at J, with 13 bases in the middle. In DNA form, the CDR3 reads TGTGCCAGCAGCTTGACAGTCGACGGGGAGCAGTACTTC. It translates to CASSLTVDGEQYF.

This clone occurred a few times. This chain links TRBV5-6 with TRBJ1-5; 9 bases are shared with TRBD1. The CDR3 has 16 residues. Per the germline V gene, CDR1 is SGHDT and CDR2 is YYEEEE. V lost 2 bases to trimming and J lost 6 bases; unmatched junction nucleotides: 9. CDR3 bases: TGTGCCAGCAGCTTACAGGGGGCAGGGTTCAGTCAGCCCCAGCATTTT. Its protein product is CASSLQGAGFSQPQHF.

This chain uses TRBV30 with TRBJ2-1; TRBD2 matches 7 bases. The V and J ends lost 0 bases and 5 bases, in that order; junction bases with no gene match: 10. There are 16 residues in the CDR3. CDR1 and CDR2 from the germline V gene are GTSNPN and SVGIG (reference sequence). This chain's CDR3 is CAWSVNRGVINNEQFF. The CDR3, as DNA: TGTGCCTGGAGTGTAAACCGGGGGGTTATAAACAATGAGCAGTTCTTC.